This T cell receptor (beta chain) was sequenced for a study of T-cell memory formation after mild COVID-19. The study, taken as a whole, reports: Contracting clones, day 15 to 85, had balanced CD4/CD8, and later expanders favored CD4+.

This clonotype appeared a few times. The target antigen is unknown. Constant-segment primers served in 5'RACE that generated TCR alpha and TCR beta cDNA libraries bearing sample barcodes and UMIs. Each CDR3 protein gets one entry after TCRdb re-called the 5' RACE reads with MiXCR. The table records hundreds of thousands of distinct CDR3 sequences, roughly an eighth of them present only once. CDR1 and CDR2 from the germline V gene are SGDLS and YYNGEE. V gave up 0 bases and J gave up 6 bases; unmatched junction bases: 5. The length of the CDR3 is 14 residues. The chain carries TRBV9 and TRBJ2-7; 8 nucleotides line up with TRBD1. The sample was PBMCs or a T cell subset sorted from them (not recorded which). The source is a man aged 18 to 30 who had mild COVID-19 (a few samples of this study predate the infection). Cell type and time point are not known. CDR3 nucleotides: TGTGCCAGCAGCGTAGCTTGGACAGGGTTCGAGCAGTACTTC. Protein sequence: CASSVAWTGFEQYF.